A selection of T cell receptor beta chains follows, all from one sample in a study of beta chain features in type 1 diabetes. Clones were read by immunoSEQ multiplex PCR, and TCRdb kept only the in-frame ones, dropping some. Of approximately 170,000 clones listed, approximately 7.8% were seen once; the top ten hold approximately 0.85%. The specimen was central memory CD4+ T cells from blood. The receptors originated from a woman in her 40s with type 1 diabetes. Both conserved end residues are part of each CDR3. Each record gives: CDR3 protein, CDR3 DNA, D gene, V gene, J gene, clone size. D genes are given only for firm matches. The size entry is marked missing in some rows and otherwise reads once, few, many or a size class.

CASSNGGDQPQHF	TGTGCCAGCAGTAACGGGGGTGATCAGCCCCAGCATTTT	-	TRBV6-5	TRBJ1-5	-
CASSVGAGYAYEQYF	TGTGCCAGCAGCGTAGGAGCGGGTTATGCCTACGAGCAGTACTTC	-	TRBV9	TRBJ2-7	few
CASSLKGEWGYGYTF	TGTGCCAGCAGCCTGAAGGGAGAATGGGGCTATGGCTACACCTTC	-	TRBV5-4	TRBJ1-2	-
CASSQGWTSGGASYNEQFF	TGCGCCAGCAGCCAAGGGTGGACTAGCGGGGGGGCGTCCTACAATGAGCAGTTCTTC	TRBD2	TRBV4-3	TRBJ2-1	few
CASSGTSGRAPFF	TGCGCCAGCAGCGGGACTAGCGGGAGGGCTCCGTTCTTC	TRBD2	TRBV5-1	TRBJ2-1	-
CASSSGQDGETQYF	TGTGCCAGCAGTTCGGGACAAGACGGGGAGACCCAGTACTTC	-	TRBV28	TRBJ2-5	-
CASSPGTADTQYF	TGTGCCAGCAGCCCAGGGACTGCAGATACGCAGTATTTT	-	TRBV7-8	TRBJ2-3	few
CASTPAGDPGELFF	TGTGCCAGCACCCCCGCCGGGGATCCCGGGGAGCTGTTTTTT	-	TRBV7-2	TRBJ2-2	-
CASGGRTDTQYF	TGTGCCAGCGGCGGCCGCACAGATACGCAGTATTTT	-	TRBV2	TRBJ2-3	few
CASSLVWGTGHYNEQFF	TGTGCCAGCAGCTTAGTGTGGGGGACAGGGCATTACAATGAGCAGTTCTTC	TRBD1	TRBV7-9	TRBJ2-1	few
CASSQKHGTSSNEQFF	TGCGCCAGCAGCCAAAAACACGGGACTAGCTCAAATGAGCAGTTCTTC	TRBD2	TRBV4-3	TRBJ2-1	few
CSVSTGTRDTQYF	TGCAGCGTATCGACAGGGACAAGAGATACGCAGTATTTT	TRBD1	TRBV29-1	TRBJ2-3	many
CASSNDHPGQVLNQPQHF	TGTGCCAGTAGTAACGATCATCCGGGACAGGTCCTCAATCAGCCCCAGCATTTT	TRBD1	TRBV19	TRBJ1-5	-
CAWNRGGTYEQYF	TGTGCCTGGAACCGGGGGGGGACCTACGAGCAGTACTTC	TRBD2	TRBV30	TRBJ2-7	few
CSDTGTKGTQYF	TGCAGCGATACCGGGACAAAAGGGACCCAGTACTTC	-	TRBV29-1	TRBJ2-5	few
CASSLRSENTEAFF	TGCGCCAGCAGCTTGCGGTCTGAGAACACTGAAGCTTTCTTT	-	TRBV5-1	TRBJ1-1	-
CASSQRRGASTDTQYF	TGTGCCAGCAGCCAACGGCGGGGTGCCAGCACAGATACGCAGTATTTT	-	TRBV14	TRBJ2-3	few
CASRRTGGNTGELFF	TGTGCCAGCAGGAGAACAGGGGGCAACACCGGGGAGCTGTTTTTT	TRBD1	TRBV6-1	TRBJ2-2	-
CASSSDRGLGEQYF	TGTGCCAGCAGCTCGGACAGGGGGCTGGGCGAGCAGTACTTC	TRBD1	TRBV5-6	TRBJ2-7	-